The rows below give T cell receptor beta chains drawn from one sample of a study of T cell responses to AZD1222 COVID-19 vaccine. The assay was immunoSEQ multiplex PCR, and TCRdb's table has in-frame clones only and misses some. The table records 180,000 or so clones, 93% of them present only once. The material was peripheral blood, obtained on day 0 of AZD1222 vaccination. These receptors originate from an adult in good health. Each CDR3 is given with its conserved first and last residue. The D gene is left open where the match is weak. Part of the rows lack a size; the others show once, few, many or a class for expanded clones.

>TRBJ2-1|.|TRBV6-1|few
CASSEMAGLNNEQFF
TGTGCCAGCAGTGAAATGGCGGGGCTGAACAATGAGCAGTTCTTC
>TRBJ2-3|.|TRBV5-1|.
CASGPGGDTQYF
TGCGCCAGCGGGCCGGGTGGAGATACGCAGTATTTT
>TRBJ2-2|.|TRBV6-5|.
CASSPWASPHGELFF
TGTGCCAGCAGTCCTTGGGCCTCCCCGCACGGGGAGCTGTTTTTT
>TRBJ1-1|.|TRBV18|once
CASSPQRGDFNTEAFF
TGTGCCAGCTCACCGCAACGAGGGGACTTCAACACTGAAGCTTTCTTT
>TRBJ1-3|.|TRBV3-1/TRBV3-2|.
CASSQGLTVNF
TGTGCCAGCAGCCAAGGTCTCACAGTGAATTTT
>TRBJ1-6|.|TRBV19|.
CASNGAARVVSPLHF
TGTGCCAGTAACGGTGCGGCCCGGGTAGTTTCACCCCTCCACTTT
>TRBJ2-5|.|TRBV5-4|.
CASSSQGLEETQYF
TGTGCCAGCAGCTCACAGGGTTTGGAAGAGACCCAGTACTTC
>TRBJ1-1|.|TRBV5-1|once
CASSLASAGEAFF
TGCGCCAGCAGCTTGGCCAGCGCAGGCGAAGCTTTCTTT
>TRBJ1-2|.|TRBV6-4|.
CASSAGPYGYTF
TGTGCCAGCAGTGCTGGGCCCTATGGCTACACCTTC
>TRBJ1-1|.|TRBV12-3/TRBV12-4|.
CASIRGGRTEAFF
TGTGCCAGCATCAGAGGGGGGCGGACTGAAGCTTTCTTT
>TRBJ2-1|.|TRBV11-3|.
CASSFGGLGLDEQFF
TGTGCCAGCAGCTTCGGGGGTCTAGGTCTCGATGAGCAGTTCTTC
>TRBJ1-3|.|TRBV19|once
CASSAAGASGNTIYF
TGTGCCAGTAGTGCGGCTGGGGCCTCTGGAAACACCATATATTTT
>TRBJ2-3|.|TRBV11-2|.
CASSFALTKTSDTQYF
TGTGCCAGCAGCTTTGCCCTAACGAAGACGTCAGATACGCAGTATTTT
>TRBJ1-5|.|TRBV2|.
CASSGGEGQPQHF
TGTGCCAGCAGTGGAGGCGAGGGTCAGCCCCAGCATTTT
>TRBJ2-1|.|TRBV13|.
CASSLALSDEQFF
TGTGCCAGCAGCTTAGCTCTCTCTGATGAGCAGTTCTTC
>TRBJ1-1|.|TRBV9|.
CASSVYRAGKAFF
TGTGCCAGCAGCGTCTACAGGGCCGGGAAAGCTTTCTTT
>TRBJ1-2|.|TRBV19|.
CASSIGLRNGYTF
TGTGCCAGTAGTATTGGCCTGAGAAATGGCTACACCTTC
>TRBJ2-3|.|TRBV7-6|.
CASRRTGYGGTDTQYF
TGTGCCAGCAGACGCACGGGGTACGGAGGCACAGATACGCAGTATTTT
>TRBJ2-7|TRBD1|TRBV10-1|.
CASKRDREAYEQYF
TGCGCCAGCAAACGGGACAGGGAGGCCTACGAGCAGTACTTC
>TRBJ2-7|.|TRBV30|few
CAWRQPGSSYEQYF
TGTGCCTGGAGGCAACCGGGGTCTTCCTACGAGCAGTACTTC
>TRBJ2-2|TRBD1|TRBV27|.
CASRARQGPTGELFF
TGTGCCAGCAGAGCCAGACAGGGGCCGACCGGGGAGCTGTTTTTT
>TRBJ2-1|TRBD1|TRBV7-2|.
CASSLSADRGRLGEQFF
TGTGCCAGCAGCCTATCCGCCGACAGGGGGCGTTTGGGTGAGCAGTTCTTC
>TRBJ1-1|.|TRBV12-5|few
CASGLVQGWVAAFF
TGTGCTAGTGGTTTGGTACAGGGATGGGTGGCAGCTTTCTTT
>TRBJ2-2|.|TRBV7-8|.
CASSSLGPTDTGELFF
TGTGCCAGCAGCTCCCTTGGACCGACCGACACCGGGGAGCTGTTTTTT
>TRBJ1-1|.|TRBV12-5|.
CASGDGEITHEAFF
TGTGCTAGTGGGGACGGAGAGATCACGCATGAAGCTTTCTTT
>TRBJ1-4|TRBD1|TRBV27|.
CASSPRDRFNEKLFF
TGTGCCAGCAGTCCCCGGGACAGGTTTAATGAAAAACTGTTTTTT
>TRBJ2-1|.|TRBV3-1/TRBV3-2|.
CASSQVSQSSYNEQFF
TGTGCCAGCAGCCAAGTCTCCCAGAGCTCCTACAATGAGCAGTTCTTC
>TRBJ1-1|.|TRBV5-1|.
CASRGDLNTEAFF
TGCGCCAGCAGAGGTGATTTGAACACTGAAGCTTTCTTT
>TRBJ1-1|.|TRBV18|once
CASSTNRINTEAFF
TGTGCCAGCTCTACAAACAGGATTAACACTGAAGCTTTCTTT
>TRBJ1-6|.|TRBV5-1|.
CASSLNREGSPLHF
TGCGCCAGCAGCTTGAACAGGGAGGGTTCACCCCTCCACTTT
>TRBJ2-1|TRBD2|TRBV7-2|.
CASSLRRGGLADYNEQFF
TGTGCCAGCAGCTTAAGAAGGGGTGGCCTAGCGGACTACAATGAGCAGTTCTTC
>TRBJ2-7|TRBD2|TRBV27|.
CASKTSGTPYYEQYF
TGTGCCAGTAAGACTAGCGGGACCCCTTACTACGAGCAGTACTTC
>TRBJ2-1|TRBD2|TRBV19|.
CASSRTSGRNYYSYNEQFF
TGTGCCAGTAGCCGAACTAGCGGGAGGAACTATTACTCCTACAATGAGCAGTTCTTC
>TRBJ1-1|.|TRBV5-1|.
CASSSLFEGPSNTEAFF
TGCGCCAGCAGCTCCCTCTTCGAGGGACCTTCGAACACTGAAGCTTTCTTT
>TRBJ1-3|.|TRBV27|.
CASSYGPGNTIYF
TGTGCCAGCAGCTACGGGCCCGGAAACACCATATATTTT
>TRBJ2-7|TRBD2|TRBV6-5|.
CASSNTGGFYEQYF
TGTGCCAGCAGTAATACGGGGGGTTTCTACGAGCAGTACTTC
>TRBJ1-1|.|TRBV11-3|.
CASSLLRGTEAFF
TGTGCCAGCAGCTTACTACGCGGCACTGAAGCTTTCTTT
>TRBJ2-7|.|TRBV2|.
CASSYGQLAYEQYF
TGTGCCAGCAGTTACGGACAGCTTGCCTACGAGCAGTACTTC
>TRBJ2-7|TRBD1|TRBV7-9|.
CASSYPQGDTYEQYF
TGTGCCAGCAGCTACCCCCAGGGGGACACCTACGAGCAGTACTTC
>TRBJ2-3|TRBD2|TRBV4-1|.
CASSRLRGGITDTQYF
TGCGCCAGCAGCCGTTTACGGGGGGGGATCACAGATACGCAGTATTTT
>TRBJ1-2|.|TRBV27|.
CASRGLGVDYGYTF
TGTGCCAGCAGGGGGCTCGGGGTGGACTATGGCTACACCTTC
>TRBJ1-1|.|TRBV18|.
CASSLGQLNTEAFF
TGTGCCAGCTCACTAGGCCAGTTGAACACTGAAGCTTTCTTT
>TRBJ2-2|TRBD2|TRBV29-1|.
CSVFFWGSSGRNTGELFF
TGCAGCGTATTTTTCTGGGGTTCTAGCGGGAGGAACACCGGGGAGCTGTTTTTT
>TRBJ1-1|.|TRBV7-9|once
CASSRASALNTEAFF
TGTGCCAGCAGCCGCGCTTCGGCGTTGAACACTGAAGCTTTCTTT
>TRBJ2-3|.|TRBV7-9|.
CASSPDPPGIF
TGTGCCAGCAGCCCGGACCCGCCCGGGATTTTT